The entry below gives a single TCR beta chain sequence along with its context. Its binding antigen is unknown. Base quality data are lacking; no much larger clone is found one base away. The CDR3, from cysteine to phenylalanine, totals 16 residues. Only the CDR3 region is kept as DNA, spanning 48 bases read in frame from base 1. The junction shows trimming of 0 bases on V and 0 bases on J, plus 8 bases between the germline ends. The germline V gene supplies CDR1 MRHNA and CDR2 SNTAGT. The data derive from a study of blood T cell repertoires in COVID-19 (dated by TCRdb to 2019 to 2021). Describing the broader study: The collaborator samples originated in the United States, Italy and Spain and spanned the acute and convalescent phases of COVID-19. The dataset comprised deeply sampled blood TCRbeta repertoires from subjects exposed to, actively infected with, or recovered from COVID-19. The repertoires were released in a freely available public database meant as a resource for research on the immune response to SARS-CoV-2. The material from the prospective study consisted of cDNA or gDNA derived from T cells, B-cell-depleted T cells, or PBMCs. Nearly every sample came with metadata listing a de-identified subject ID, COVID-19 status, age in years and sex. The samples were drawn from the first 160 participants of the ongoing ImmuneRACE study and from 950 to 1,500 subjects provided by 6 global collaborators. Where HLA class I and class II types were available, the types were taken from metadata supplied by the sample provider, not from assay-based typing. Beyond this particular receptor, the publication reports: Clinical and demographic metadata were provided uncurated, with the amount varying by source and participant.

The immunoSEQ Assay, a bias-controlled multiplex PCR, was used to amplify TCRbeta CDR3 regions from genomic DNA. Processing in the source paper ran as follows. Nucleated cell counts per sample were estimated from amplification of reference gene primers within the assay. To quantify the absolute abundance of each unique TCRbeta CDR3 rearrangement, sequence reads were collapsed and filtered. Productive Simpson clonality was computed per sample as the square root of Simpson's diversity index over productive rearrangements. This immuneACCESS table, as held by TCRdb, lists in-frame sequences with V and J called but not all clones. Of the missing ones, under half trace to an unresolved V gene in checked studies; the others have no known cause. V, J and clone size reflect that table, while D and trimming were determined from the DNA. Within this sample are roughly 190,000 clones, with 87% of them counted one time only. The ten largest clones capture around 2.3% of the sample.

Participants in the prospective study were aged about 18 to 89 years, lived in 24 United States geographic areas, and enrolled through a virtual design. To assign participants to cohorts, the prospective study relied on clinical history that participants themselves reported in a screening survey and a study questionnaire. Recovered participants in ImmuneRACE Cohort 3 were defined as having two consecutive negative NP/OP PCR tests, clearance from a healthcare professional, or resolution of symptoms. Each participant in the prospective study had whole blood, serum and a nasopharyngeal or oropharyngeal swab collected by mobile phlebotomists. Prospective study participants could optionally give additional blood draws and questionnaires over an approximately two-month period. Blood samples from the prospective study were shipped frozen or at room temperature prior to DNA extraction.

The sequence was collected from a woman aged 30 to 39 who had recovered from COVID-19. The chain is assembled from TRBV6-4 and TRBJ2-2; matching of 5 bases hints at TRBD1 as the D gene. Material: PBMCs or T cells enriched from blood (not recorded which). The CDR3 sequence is CASSDSPGSNTGELFF. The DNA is TGTGCCAGCAGTGACTCGCCAGGGTCGAACACCGGGGAGCTGTTTTTT.